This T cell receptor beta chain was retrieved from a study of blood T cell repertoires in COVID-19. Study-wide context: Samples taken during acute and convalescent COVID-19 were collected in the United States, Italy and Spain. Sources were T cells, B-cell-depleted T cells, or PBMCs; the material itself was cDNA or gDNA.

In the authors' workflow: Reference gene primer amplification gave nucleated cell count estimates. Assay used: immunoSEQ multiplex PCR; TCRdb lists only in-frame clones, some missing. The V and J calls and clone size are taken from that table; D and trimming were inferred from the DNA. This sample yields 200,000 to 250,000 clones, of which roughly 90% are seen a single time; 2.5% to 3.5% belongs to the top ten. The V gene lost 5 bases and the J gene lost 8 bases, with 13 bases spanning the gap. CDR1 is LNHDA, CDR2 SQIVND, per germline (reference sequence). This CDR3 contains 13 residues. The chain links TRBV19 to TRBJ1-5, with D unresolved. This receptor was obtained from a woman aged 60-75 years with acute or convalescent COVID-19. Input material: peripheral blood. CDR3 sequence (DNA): TGTGCCAGTAGTTTGACTGGTTCAGAGCCCCAGCATTTT. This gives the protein CASSLTGSEPQHF.